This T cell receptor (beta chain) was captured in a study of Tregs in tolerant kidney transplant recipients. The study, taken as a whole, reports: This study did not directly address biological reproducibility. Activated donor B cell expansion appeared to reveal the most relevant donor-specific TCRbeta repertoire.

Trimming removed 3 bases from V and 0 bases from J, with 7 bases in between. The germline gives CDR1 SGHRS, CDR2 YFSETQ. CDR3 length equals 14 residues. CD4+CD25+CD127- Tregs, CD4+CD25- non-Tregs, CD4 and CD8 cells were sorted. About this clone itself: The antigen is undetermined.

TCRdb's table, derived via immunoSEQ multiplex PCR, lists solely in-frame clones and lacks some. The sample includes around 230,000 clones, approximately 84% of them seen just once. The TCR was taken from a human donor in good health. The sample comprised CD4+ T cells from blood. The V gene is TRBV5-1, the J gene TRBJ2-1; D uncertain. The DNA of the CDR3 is TGCGCCAGCAGCTCGGATAGCTCCTACAATGAGCAGTTCTTC. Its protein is CASSSDSSYNEQFF.